Described below is a single T cell receptor (beta chain) sequence and its context. Its antigen is still unknown. The data were obtained in a study of immune cell composition in non-small cell lung cancer. The table came from immunoSEQ multiplex PCR; TCRdb's copy has only in-frame clones and leaves some out. This sample has 14,000 to 15,000 clones; about 69% occur once, and the top ten carry 6.5% to 8.5%. Frozen unsorted single-cell suspensions supplied the genomic DNA. Study outcomes and limitations: Squamous lung tumours showed higher top 10 clone scores and clonality than adenocarcinomas.

V was pared by 0 bases and J by 7 bases, with 4 bases between. The CDR3 loop spans 12 amino acids. Germline V lookup: CDR1 SGHDN, CDR2 FVKESK. The source is a human donor with non-small cell lung cancer. The V gene is TRBV14, the J gene TRBJ2-1; no definite D call. The sample taken for sequencing was lung tumor tissue. CDR3 bases: TGTGCCAGCAGCCAAGATTCTAATGAGCAGTTCTTC. Its protein product is CASSQDSNEQFF.